This T cell receptor (beta chain) originates from a study of CD8 T cells in ankylosing spondylitis. General study points: Relatively scarce in peripheral blood, disease-linked clones were CD8+. Disease-linked clones reportedly concentrated significantly in matched ankylosing spondylitis synovial fluid. In ankylosing spondylitis blood, a motif of about 8 highly homologous TCR beta variants appeared characteristic. There were earlier reports of some motif variants in reactive arthritis synovial fluid and blood.

CDR3 length equals 13 residues. Germline-derived CDR1 and CDR2 are MGHRA and YSYEKL. Unmatched junction bases numbered 7, after V lost 6 bases and J lost 12 bases. Researchers built TCR beta libraries using quantitative 5'-RACE with molecular barcodes. One entry per CDR3 protein results from TCRdb running MiXCR on the 5' RACE reads. This table holds approximately 540,000 distinct CDR3 sequences, 9.5% to 15% found once. Concerning this clonotype: The antigen remains undetermined.

This chain connects TRBV4-1 to TRBJ2-7, with 14 bases aligning to TRBD2. The specimen sequenced was blood, either unsorted or a sorted T cell fraction (not recorded which). This clonotype originated in a male donor with ankylosing spondylitis. Written as DNA, the CDR3 is TGCGCCAGCAGGGGCGGGACTAGCGGGAGCCTGTACTTC. Translating gives CASRGGTSGSLYF.